Shown below are 24 T cell receptor beta chains from a single sample sequenced in a study of tumor and adjacent non-tumor tissue in lung cancer. Three rounds of nested PCR, following a modified ARM-PCR protocol, produced the TCRbeta library. One entry per CDR3 protein, called by TCRdb with MiXCR from the multiplex PCR reads. This table has around 80,000 distinct CDR3 sequences, approximately 82% appearing once. RNA was extracted from bulk tissue without any cell sorting. Distant lung tissue was collected more than 3 cm away from the tumor edge. The sample consisted of distant non-tumor lung tissue. These receptors originate from a man in his 70s with non-small cell lung cancer.

In regard to this clonotype: One end of the junction does not line up with germline, which may come from a read error. The chain links TRBV20-1 to TRBJ2-3; D call uncertain. CDR3 length equals 14 residues. The germline V gene has CDR1 DFQATT and CDR2 SNEGSKA (reference sequence). The CDR3 sequence is CSVKAQPITDKQYF. The DNA for the CDR3 is TGCAGTGTTAAGGCCCAGCCCATTACAGATAAGCAGTATTTT.

Note on this clonotype: Since a much larger clone is just one base distant, this may be a read error. The gene calls are TRBV28 and TRBJ2-5; D uncertain. Looked up from germline, CDR1 is MDHEN and CDR2 is SYDVKM. The V and J ends lost 4 bases and 4 bases respectively, with 4 bases between them. This CDR3 is 11 amino acids long. Here the CDR3 reads CASSCAETQYF. In DNA, the CDR3 is TGTGCCAGCAGTTGTGCAGAGACCCAGTACTTC.

In the case of this clonotype: One junction end disagrees with the germline gene, perhaps due to a read error. The V and J genes are TRBV12-5 and TRBJ1-5; D remains ambiguous. Germline V CDR1 and CDR2: LGHNT, FRNRAP. The CDR3 is 14 residues long. In DNA, the CDR3 is TGTCCTCGTGGCCTTACCGCTGGCAGTCAGCCCCAGAATTTT. Translating it yields CPRGLTAGSQPQNF.

Details on this clonotype: One end of the junction varies from germline; a read error may be responsible. The V and J genes are TRBV12-3 or TRBV12-4 and TRBJ2-7; D unresolved. CDR3 size: 14 residues. This CDR3 reads CASSLSDGPYEQHF. CDR3 nucleotide sequence: TGTGCCAGCAGTTTATCGGACGGACCCTACGAGCAGCACTTC.

The genes are TRBV28 and TRBJ2-7, with TRBD1 as a possible D gene (6 bases). The CDR3 contains 16 residues. V was shortened by 5 bases and J by 1 base, with 18 bases between the two germline ends. Germline assignment: CDR1 MDHEN and CDR2 SYDVKM. The CDR3 here is CASSGLRGRRSYEQYF. For the CDR3, the DNA is TGTGCCAGCAGTGGCCTCAGGGGAAGGCGTTCCTACGAGCAGTACTTC.

As regards this clonotype: Germline and junction disagree at one end, which may indicate a read error. This sequence joins TRBV7-9 and TRBJ2-3; D is ambiguous. The CDR3 has 11 residues. Germline V gives CDR1 SEHNR, CDR2 FQNEAQ (reference sequence). The CDR3 spells CASSGADMQYF. The CDR3 region has the DNA TGTGCCAGTTCCGGCGCGGATATGCAGTATTTT.

The chain has TRBV11-2 and TRBJ1-1; D is undetermined. V was shortened by 3 bases and J by 4 bases, with 30 bases between the two germline ends. This CDR3 spans 20 amino acids. Germline V lookup: CDR1 SGHAT, CDR2 FQNNGV. CDR3 bases: TGTGCCAGCAGCTTGACTGGCTTGGGCCTTGGGGATTTATTGATCACTGAAGCTTTCTTT. The encoded protein is CASSLTGLGLGDLLITEAFF.

In regard to this clonotype: A clone one base away is much larger, so this may be a read error. The chain combines TRBV28 with TRBJ2-1, with D possibly being TRBD1 or TRBD2 (5 bases each). Germline assignment: CDR1 MDHEN and CDR2 SYDVKM. The CDR3 is 18 amino acids. Trimming left V 7 bases short and J 9 bases short, with 31 bases between. CDR3 amino acids: CASTRPLGWGNRDSEQFF. CDR3 DNA: TGTGCCAGCACCCGACCCCTTGGATGGGGGAACCGTGATAGTGAGCAGTTCTTC.

On this clonotype: Just one base apart from a much larger clone, this may be a read error. J is TRBJ2-3 and V is TRBV5-1; D may be TRBD1 (5 bases). There are 14 residues in the CDR3. Looked up from germline, CDR1 is SGHRS and CDR2 is YFSETQ. The CDR3 DNA reads as TGCGCCAGCGGCTTGAGGCAGGGTCAAGATACGCAGTATTTT. This codes for CASGLRQGQDTQYF.

As to this clonotype: This may be a read error, as it is one base from a much larger clone. The genes are TRBV7-9 and TRBJ1-1; D is unresolved. The CDR3 consists of 15 residues. Trimming cost V 1 base and J 3 bases, with 12 bases left between them. The germline V gene encodes CDR1 SEHNR and CDR2 FQNEAQ (reference sequence). This chain's CDR3 is CASSLGSNMDTEAFF. The CDR3 DNA reads TGTGCCAGCAGCTTAGGTTCCAACATGGACACTGAAGCTTTCTTT.

Details on this clonotype: Germline and junction disagree at one end, which may indicate a read error. This rearrangement joins TRBV4-1 to TRBJ2-7; D possibly uses TRBD1 or TRBD2 (5 bases each). The CDR3 length is 15 residues. From germline, CDR1 is MGHRA and CDR2 YSYEKL. CDR3 in DNA: TGCGCCAGTAGCCAAGATGGGACCTTCGGCTACGAGCAGTACTTC. Its translation: CASSQDGTFGYEQYF.

The CDR3 sequence is CSAKPYLQTDQETRYF. In nucleotides, the CDR3 is TGCAGCGCCAAGCCCTACCTCCAGACAGATCAAGAGACTCGGTACTTC. The chain employs TRBV29-1 and TRBJ2-5; the D gene is possibly TRBD1 (5 bases). Germline V gives CDR1 SQVTM, CDR2 ANQGSEA. V was pared by 7 bases and J by 13 bases, with 34 bases between. The CDR3 loop spans 16 amino acids.

A remark on this clonotype: A read error may account for a junction end that differs from germline. The chain uses TRBV10-3 and TRBJ1-1, with D uncertain. Per germline, CDR1 ENHRY and CDR2 SYGVKD. This CDR3 is built from 15 residues. The CDR3 here is CTISEPHGQVTETFF. The DNA for the CDR3 is TGTACCATCAGTGAGCCTCATGGGCAGGTCACTGAAACTTTCTTT.

Comment on this clonotype: At one end the junction does not follow the germline gene, possibly because of a read error. V gene TRBV28 combines with J gene TRBJ2-7; 9 bases line up with TRBD1. From germline, CDR1 is MDHEN and CDR2 SYDVKM. This CDR3 contains 14 residues. In DNA form, the CDR3 reads TGTGCCAGCAGTTTGTATACAGGGGGCTACGTGCAGTACTTC. Its protein product is CASSLYTGGYVQYF.

Remarks on this clonotype: Because the CDR3 is missing its conserved closing phenylalanine or tryptophan, this is likely a read error. The DNA is left out, because the CDR3 cannot be placed on it with certainty; the CDR3 is given as TCRdb lists it. The chain links TRBV11-2 to TRBJ2-7; the table gives TRBD1 as D, unverified against the DNA. Per germline, CDR1 SGHAT and CDR2 FQNNGV. The CDR3 extends over 15 residues, inclusive of both ends. Here the CDR3 reads CASSLDQGAPYERYL.

Regarding this clonotype: This is likely a read error, given that the CDR3 carries no conserved phenylalanine or tryptophan at its end. The DNA is left out, because the CDR3 cannot be placed on it with certainty; the CDR3 is given as TCRdb lists it. The gene calls are TRBV29-1 and TRBJ2-1; no check of the table's D call, TRBD1, against the DNA was made. CDR1 is SQVTM and CDR2 is ANQGSEA in the germline V gene. The CDR3 is 14 residues long, ends included. CDR3 region: CSVESVPVGYEQFV.

This clonotype was counted ten times or more. The chain carries TRBV6-4 and TRBJ2-2, with 7 bases matching TRBD2. The CDR3 has 14 residues. Germline values: CDR1 MRHNA, CDR2 SNTAGT. The trim removed 3 bases at V and 4 bases at J, leaving 2 bases unmatched. CDR3 sequence reads: CASSEGGGTGELFF. The CDR3 nucleotides are TGTGCCAGCAGTGAAGGCGGGGGCACCGGGGAGCTGTTTTTT.

To note about this clonotype: The junction and the germline gene differ at one end; a read error may be behind it. The V gene is TRBV4-2, the J gene TRBJ1-2; the D gene is possibly TRBD1 (5 bases). CDR1 and CDR2 (germline): LGHNA, YNFKEQ. This CDR3 contains 15 residues. In DNA, the CDR3 is TGTGCCAGCAGCCAACTGGTACACGGGACCATGGGCTACACTTTC. Protein: CASSQLVHGTMGYTF.

This clonotype was observed a single time. At one end the junction does not follow the germline gene, possibly because of a read error. The rearrangement uses TRBV4-1 and TRBJ2-1, with a tentative D call TRBD2 (5 bases). This CDR3 contains 17 residues. The germline gives CDR1 MGHRA, CDR2 YSYEKL. The CDR3 region has the DNA TGCGCCAACAGCCAAGATAAACTAGTGGCTAACTACAATGAGCAGTTCTTC. This sequence encodes CANSQDKLVANYNEQFF.

With regard to this clonotype: One end of the junction varies from germline; a read error may be responsible. The gene calls are TRBV4-1 and TRBJ2-7; D is perhaps TRBD2 (6 bases). The CDR3 has 16 residues. The germline V gene encodes CDR1 MGHRA and CDR2 YSYEKL. The CDR3 protein is CARSRTLPGEGDEQYF. The CDR3 nucleotides read TGCGCCAGAAGCCGGACACTACCGGGAGAGGGAGACGAGCAGTACTTC.

The rearrangement uses TRBV28 and TRBJ1-6; 9 nucleotides line up with TRBD1. V lost 9 bases and J lost 6; bases outside the gene matches: 15. Germline-derived CDR1 and CDR2 are MDHEN and SYDVKM. This CDR3 spans 17 amino acids. CDR3 loop: CARSLGQGTDLNSPLHF. CDR3 coding DNA: TGTGCCAGGAGTCTGGGACAGGGAACCGATCTTAATTCACCCCTCCACTTT.

Details on this clonotype: The junction and the germline gene differ at one end; a read error may be behind it. The chain recombines TRBV9 with TRBJ2-5, with 9 bases matching TRBD2. The CDR3 contains 15 residues. Germline CDR1 and CDR2: SGDLS and YYNGEE. CDR3 loop: CVSSGYSGRRETQYF. The DNA for the CDR3 is TGTGTCAGCAGTGGATATAGCGGGAGAAGGGAGACCCAGTACTTC.

This clonotype appeared many times. CDR3 coding DNA: TGTGCCAGCAGTTACGGTGTAGGGGATTACTACAATGAGCAGTTCTTC. Its protein product is CASSYGVGDYYNEQFF. The V and J genes are TRBV6-5 and TRBJ2-1; tentative D call: TRBD1 (5 bases). The CDR3 runs to 16 residues. Between the trimmed V and J ends, which lost 2 bases and 3 bases, there was a span of 14 bases. CDR1 is MNHEY, CDR2 SVGAGI, per germline.

About this clonotype itself: Since a much larger clone is just one base distant, this may be a read error. V is TRBV6-1 and J is TRBJ2-2; 8 nucleotides match TRBD1. CDR1 MNHNS and CDR2 SASEGT come from the germline V gene. The CDR3 is 17 residues long. Trimming cost V 5 bases and J 7 bases; bases outside gene matches: 15. The DNA for the CDR3 is TGTGCCAGCAGTAGCCCGGGACAGGCTATTTCCATCGGGGAGCTGTTTTTT. It translates to CASSSPGQAISIGELFF.